This paragraph covers one T cell receptor (beta chain) sequence. The antigen is not known. Germline values: CDR1 SEHNR, CDR2 FQNEAQ (reference sequence). J gave up 0 bases and V 6 bases, and 3 bases lay outside the gene matches. This CDR3 has 14 residues. TCRdb independently ran MiXCR on the 5' RACE reads; one entry per CDR3 protein. The sample records 110,000 or so distinct CDR3 sequences, about 20% being singletons. This sample was included in a study of T-cell memory formation after mild COVID-19. Study overall: Clustering of TCRs was largely donor specific. Overall study results and limits: The CD4+ clones that contracted clustered mainly within CM and EM, and the CD8+ clones concentrated in EMRA. Among clones contracting day 15 to 85, CD4/CD8 was balanced, whereas later expanders leaned CD4+. Confirmation was lacking for SARS-CoV-2 specificity of second-wave clones that peaked on day 37.

Sequencing was done on a sample of PBMCs or a T cell subset sorted from them (not recorded which). This clonotype was obtained from a young man who had mild COVID-19 (a few samples of this study predate the infection). Cell type and time point are not known. The chain couples TRBV7-9 to TRBJ1-1, with TRBD1 matching 8 bases. The CDR3 DNA sequence: TGTGCCAGCAGACGACAGGGGATGAACACTGAAGCTTTCTTT. Its translation: CASRRQGMNTEAFF.